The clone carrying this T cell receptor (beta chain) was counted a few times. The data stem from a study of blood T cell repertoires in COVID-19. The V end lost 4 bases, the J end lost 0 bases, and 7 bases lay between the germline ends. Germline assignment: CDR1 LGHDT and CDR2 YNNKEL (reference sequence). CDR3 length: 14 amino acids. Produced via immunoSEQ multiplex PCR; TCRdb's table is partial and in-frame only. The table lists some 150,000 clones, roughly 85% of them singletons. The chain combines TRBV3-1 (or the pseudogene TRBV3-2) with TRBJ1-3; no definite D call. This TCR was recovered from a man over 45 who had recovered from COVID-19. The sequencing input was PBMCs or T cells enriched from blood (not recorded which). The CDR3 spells CASSPYYSGNTIYF. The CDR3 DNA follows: TGTGCCAGCAGCCCGTATTACTCTGGAAACACCATATATTTT.